These T cell receptor beta chains were read from a single sample in a study of siplizumab effects on memory and regulatory T cells. Repertoires were generated with immunoSEQ multiplex PCR, while TCRdb's copy carries only in-frame clones and drops some. This repertoire shows about 82,000 clones, 87% found once; its top ten account for around 1.6%. Sequencing used Tregs sorted from blood. The source is a human donor in good health. The CDR3 runs from the conserved cysteine through the conserved F or W. A D gene is named only where the DNA matches it firmly. Expanded clones are given a class, and other clones once, few, many or no size at all.

v_gene	j_gene	abundance	d_gene	CDR3aa	CDR3nt
TRBV19	TRBJ1-4	-	TRBD1	CASSTRRQGANEKLFF	TGTGCCAGTAGTACTCGTCGACAGGGAGCTAATGAAAAACTGTTTTTT
TRBV7-9	TRBJ1-2	few	-	CASSYEGYGYTF	TGTGCCAGCAGCTATGAGGGGTATGGCTACACCTTC
TRBV7-9	TRBJ2-5	-	-	CASSLAVIETQYF	TGTGCCAGCAGCTTAGCGGTTATCGAGACCCAGTACTTC
TRBV5-4	TRBJ2-5	-	TRBD1	CASSLTGGLETQYF	TGTGCCAGCAGCTTGACAGGGGGCCTCGAGACCCAGTACTTC
TRBV4-1	TRBJ2-2	-	-	CASSLPTGRTGELFF	TGCGCCAGCAGCCTACCGACAGGACGCACCGGGGAGCTGTTTTTT
TRBV5-4	TRBJ2-5	-	-	CASTPGAHQETQYF	TGTGCCAGCACCCCCGGGGCCCACCAAGAGACCCAGTACTTC
TRBV4-1	TRBJ1-1	-	-	CASSQDLYRPRGRTTEAFF	TGCGCCAGCAGCCAAGATCTTTACAGGCCCAGGGGACGAACCACTGAAGCTTTCTTT
TRBV28	TRBJ1-1	-	-	CASSPWGRGPNTEAFF	TGTGCCAGCAGCCCCTGGGGGAGGGGCCCAAACACTGAAGCTTTCTTT
TRBV10-1	TRBJ2-1	-	-	CASRVYLGWSYNEQFF	TGCGCCAGCAGGGTATATCTGGGCTGGTCCTACAATGAGCAGTTCTTC
TRBV5-6	TRBJ2-4	-	-	CASSLQQVAKNIQYF	TGTGCCAGCAGCTTGCAACAGGTAGCCAAAAACATTCAGTACTTC
TRBV10-3	TRBJ2-7	-	TRBD1	CAIRGQGPPYEQYF	TGTGCCATCAGGGGACAGGGCCCGCCGTACGAGCAGTACTTC
TRBV5-1	TRBJ2-6	-	-	CASSSAGANVLTF	TGCGCCAGCAGCTCGGCTGGGGCCAACGTCCTGACTTTC
TRBV18	TRBJ1-6	-	-	CASSPLHAPSSYNSPLHF	TGTGCCAGCTCACCTTTACACGCACCCAGCTCCTATAATTCACCCCTCCACTTT
TRBV6-5	TRBJ2-7	-	TRBD2	CASRAGGAYEQYF	TGTGCCAGCCGGGCCGGGGGGGCCTACGAGCAGTACTTC
TRBV7-2	TRBJ1-1	-	TRBD1	CASSPLRDSTEAFF	TGTGCCAGCAGCCCGCTGAGGGACAGCACTGAAGCTTTCTTT
TRBV7-8	TRBJ1-5	-	-	CASSGRRLGGNQPQHF	TGTGCCAGCAGCGGTAGACGTTTAGGGGGCAATCAGCCCCAGCATTTT
TRBV5-4	TRBJ2-7	-	TRBD1	CASSFDTGVGYEQYF	TGTGCCAGCAGCTTCGATACAGGGGTGGGCTACGAGCAGTACTTC
TRBV6-6	TRBJ1-3	once	-	CASSYSREQSGNTIYF	TGTGCCAGCAGTTACTCTCGGGAGCAGTCTGGAAACACCATATATTTT
TRBV4-1	TRBJ1-3	-	-	CASSQGGLGGNTIYF	TGCGCCAGCAGCCAAGGGGGTCTAGGTGGAAACACCATATATTTT
TRBV5-1	TRBJ2-1	-	-	CASSSPNEQFF	TGCGCCAGCAGTTCCCCCAATGAGCAGTTCTTC
TRBV6-5	TRBJ1-3	once	-	CASGSSGNTIYF	TGTGCCAGCGGTAGCTCTGGAAACACCATATATTTT
TRBV6-6	TRBJ1-1	-	TRBD1	CASSGIQGATEAFF	TGTGCCAGCAGCGGAATACAGGGGGCTACTGAAGCTTTCTTT